The next 27 T cell receptor beta chains were all read from a single sample in a study of blood T cell repertoires in COVID-19. The protocol was immunoSEQ multiplex PCR, while the TCRdb copy is restricted to in-frame clones and leaves out a portion. Of 250,000 to 350,000 clones in the sample, 90% were seen once. Material for sequencing was PBMCs or T cells enriched from blood (not recorded which). These receptors originate from a woman aged 18-35 years with acute COVID-19.

This chain connects TRBV5-6 to TRBJ1-5; no clear D. V lost 4 bases to trimming and J lost 6 bases, with 20 bases between them. CDR3 length: 16 residues. Germline V lookup: CDR1 SGHDT, CDR2 YYEEEE. CDR3 region: CASSRTGRGEFQPQHF. Written as DNA, the CDR3 is TGTGCCAGCAGCCGGACGGGCCGGGGAGAGTTTCAGCCCCAGCATTTT.

This chain uses TRBV7-9 with TRBJ1-1; 12 nucleotides match TRBD1. The CDR3 has 15 amino acids. Germline lookup yields CDR1 SEHNR and CDR2 FQNEAQ (reference sequence). The V segment lost 6 bases and the J segment 5 bases; nucleotides outside the gene matches: 7. CDR3 DNA sequence: TGTGCCAGCAGTTCTATGGGACAGGGGGCAACTGAAGCTTTCTTT. Encoded protein: CASSSMGQGATEAFF.

The chain couples TRBV19 to TRBJ2-3, with TRBD2 identical over 12 bases. This CDR3 spans 16 amino acids. The J segment lost 3 bases and the V segment lost 1 base, leaving 2 bases of the junction unmatched. CDR1 is LNHDA, CDR2 SQIVND, per germline (reference sequence). The DNA of the CDR3 is TGTGCCAGTAGTATAGCGACTAGCGGGAGAACAGATACGCAGTATTTT. Protein: CASSIATSGRTDTQYF.

This clone was detected once. The chain is built from TRBV5-4 and TRBJ2-3, with 13 bases matching TRBD2. The CDR3 spans 16 residues. Trimming removed 0 bases from V and 6 bases from J; junction bases left unmatched: 4. Germline CDR1 and CDR2: SGHNT and YYREEE (reference sequence). CDR3 sequence reads: CASSLGGLAGEDTQYF. In DNA form, the CDR3 reads TGTGCCAGCAGCTTGGGAGGACTAGCGGGAGAGGATACGCAGTATTTT.

J is TRBJ2-7 and V is TRBV13; possible D gene TRBD1, 7 bases. V lost 3 bases and J 4 bases, leaving 13 bases between the germline ends. Per the germline V gene, CDR1 is PRHDT and CDR2 is FYEKMQ (reference sequence). This CDR3 spans 14 amino acids. The CDR3 loop is CASSFRGARYEQYF. The CDR3 region has the DNA TGTGCCAGCAGCTTCAGGGGGGCAAGGTACGAGCAGTACTTC.

This clone has only one observation. The rearrangement links TRBV7-3 to TRBJ2-2, with TRBD2 matching 8 bases. CDR3 size: 17 residues. Looked up from germline, CDR1 is SGHTA and CDR2 is FQGTGA. The V and J ends lost 2 bases and 6 bases, in that order; junction bases with no gene match: 11. This CDR3 is CASSLPGLGGFAGELFF. The CDR3 DNA reads as TGTGCCAGCAGCTTACCGGGACTAGGGGGTTTCGCCGGGGAGCTGTTTTTT.

The rearrangement links TRBV28 to TRBJ1-1; D call uncertain. This CDR3 comprises 13 residues. In germline, CDR1 is MDHEN, CDR2 SYDVKM. Trimming took off 10 bases at V and 4 bases at J, with 16 bases between the two ends. CDR3 DNA: TGTGCCATTACCCCTCTCAGGTCCACTGAAGCTTTCTTT. This gives the protein CAITPLRSTEAFF.

V is TRBV4-1 and J is TRBJ2-1; 10 bases agree with TRBD2. Germline V gene data show CDR1 as MGHRA and CDR2 as YSYEKL. The CDR3 totals 16 residues. The ends lost 0 bases at V and 9 bases at J; junction bases unmatched: 8. CDR3 bases: TGCGCCAGCAGCCAAGAGGCTAGCGGGAGCGGACGTGAGCAGTTCTTC. Translating gives CASSQEASGSGREQFF.

This clone was seen a single time. The V gene is TRBV28, the J gene TRBJ1-2; TRBD1 is a possible D gene (6 bases). Germline V gene lookup returns CDR1 MDHEN and CDR2 SYDVKM. V lost 8 bases to trimming and J lost 7 bases, with 14 bases between them. The CDR3 spans 12 residues. This CDR3 is CASFPVGGGYTF. Here the CDR3 DNA reads TGTGCCAGCTTCCCGGTAGGGGGTGGCTACACCTTC.

This clone came up once. The chain employs TRBV14 and TRBJ2-5; the D gene is possibly TRBD1 (6 bases). There are 14 residues in the CDR3. The germline V gene encodes CDR1 SGHDN and CDR2 FVKESK. Trimming left V 4 bases short and J 5 bases short, with 14 bases between. CDR3 sequence: CASSPRGGGETQYF. Here the CDR3 DNA reads TGTGCCAGCAGCCCCCGAGGGGGTGGGGAGACCCAGTACTTC.

This sequence joins TRBV3-1 (or the pseudogene TRBV3-2) and TRBJ2-1; perhaps TRBD2 as D (5 bases). The ends were cut back, 1 base at V and 5 bases at J, with 15 bases in the middle. The CDR3 has 16 residues. CDR1 LGHDT and CDR2 YNNKEL come from the germline V gene (reference sequence). The CDR3, as DNA: TGTGCCAGCAGCCAAGGACTACCAAAAAGTCACAATGAGCAGTTCTTC. It encodes CASSQGLPKSHNEQFF.

The gene calls are TRBV30 and TRBJ1-1; D is undetermined. This CDR3 is built from 10 residues. V dropped 3 bases and J dropped 7 bases, with 6 bases sitting between them. Per the germline V gene, CDR1 is GTSNPN and CDR2 is SVGIG (reference sequence). The CDR3 here is CAWSSIEAFF. As DNA, the CDR3 is TGTGCCTGGAGCAGTATTGAAGCTTTCTTT.

Written as DNA, the CDR3 is TGTGCCAGCAGCCCAGGACAGACGAATGAAAAACTGTTTTTT. It is translated as CASSPGQTNEKLFF. The chain uses TRBV11-2 and TRBJ1-4; TRBD1 might be the D (6 bases). CDR1 and CDR2 (germline): SGHAT, FQNNGV. V lost 5 bases and J lost 5, with 12 bases in between. The CDR3 covers 14 residues.

This rearrangement joins TRBV7-9 to TRBJ2-1, with 8 bases fitting TRBD2. Trimming took 6 bases from V and 7 from J; bases not matched to a gene: 17. This CDR3 is 17 amino acids long. The V gene's germline CDR1 is SEHNR and CDR2 FQNEAQ (reference sequence). CDR3 residues: CASRTNLGGRLLNEQFF. The CDR3 nucleotides read TGTGCCAGCAGGACCAACTTGGGCGGGAGGTTGTTAAATGAGCAGTTCTTC. Variable domain in full (rest from reference TRBV7-9 and TRBJ2-1): DTGVSQNPRHKITKRGQNVTFRCDPISEHNRLYWYRQTLGQGPEFLTYFQNEAQLEKSRLLSDRFSAERPKGSFSTLEIQRTEQGDSAMYLCASRTNLGGRLLNEQFFGPGTRLTVL.

V is TRBV6-1 and J is TRBJ1-4, with 9 bases identical to TRBD1. V shed 4 bases and J 3 bases; nucleotides not matched to a gene: 9. CDR3 length: 17 residues. CDR1 and CDR2 from the germline V gene are MNHNS and SASEGT. The DNA for the CDR3 is TGTGCCAGCAGTGCGGCTGCCGACAGGGGGGCTAATGAAAAACTGTTTTTT. It encodes CASSAAADRGANEKLFF.

Here the CDR3 DNA reads TGTGCCAGCAGCTTATACCCAGCCGGGACACTAGACACCGGGGAGCTGTTTTTT. Translating gives CASSLYPAGTLDTGELFF. This chain connects TRBV7-6 to TRBJ2-2; D perhaps matches TRBD1 (6 bases). V lost 2 bases to trimming and J lost 3 bases, with 19 bases between them. This CDR3 comprises 18 residues. Germline values: CDR1 SGHVS, CDR2 FNYEAQ.

The chain couples TRBV30 to TRBJ2-1; D may be TRBD2 (7 bases). Germline V gene sequence: CDR1 GTSNPN, CDR2 SVGIG (reference sequence). Trimming shortened V by 3 bases and J by 15 bases, and 21 bases separated the two germline ends. The CDR3 has 13 amino acids. The CDR3 sequence is CAWSWGGEQGPFF. CDR3 nucleotide sequence: TGTGCCTGGAGCTGGGGAGGGGAACAGGGCCCGTTCTTC.

The rearrangement joins TRBV28 to TRBJ1-1; no definite D call. This CDR3 has 11 amino acids. Germline V gene lookup returns CDR1 MDHEN and CDR2 SYDVKM. V was cut by 6 bases and J by 13 bases, with 15 bases left in between. CDR3 in amino acids: CASSPQAQVFF. CDR3 sequence (DNA): TGTGCCAGCAGCCCCCAGGCCCAAGTTTTCTTT.

V gene TRBV28 combines with J gene TRBJ2-7; 8 bases agree with TRBD1. Looked up from germline, CDR1 is MDHEN and CDR2 is SYDVKM. V lost 2 bases to trimming and J lost 5 bases; unmatched junction nucleotides: 14. This CDR3 is built from 17 residues. CDR3 amino acids: CASSLPIDRGPLNEQYF. As DNA, the CDR3 is TGTGCCAGCAGTTTACCTATAGACAGGGGTCCCTTAAACGAGCAGTACTTC.

This clone was picked up a small number of times. The chain joins TRBV28 to TRBJ1-3; D unresolved. This CDR3 comprises 14 residues. Germline CDR1 and CDR2: MDHEN and SYDVKM. V was pared by 7 bases and J by 8 bases, with 18 bases between. The CDR3: CASNFWEERDTIYF. In DNA, the CDR3 is TGTGCCAGCAACTTCTGGGAGGAGAGGGACACCATATATTTT.

V is TRBV11-1 and J is TRBJ1-1; possible D gene TRBD1, 6 bases. Deletions cut 6 bases from V and 4 bases from J, with 12 bases between. Per germline, CDR1 SGHAT and CDR2 FQDESV (reference sequence). The CDR3 runs 13 residues. The CDR3 DNA is TGTGCCAGCAGAACAGGGTTCGGCACTGAAGCTTTCTTT. Its translation is CASRTGFGTEAFF. Full variable domain (remainder filled in from reference TRBV11-1 and TRBJ1-1): EAEVAQSPRYKITEKSQAVAFWCDPISGHATLYWYRQILGQGPELLVQFQDESVVDDSQLPKDRFSAERLKGVDSTLKIQPAELGDSAMYLCASRTGFGTEAFFGQGTRLTVV.

The chain combines TRBV3-1 (or the pseudogene TRBV3-2) with TRBJ2-5; TRBD1 matches 7 bases. V lost 4 bases, J lost 3 bases, and 5 bases stayed unmatched. Germline V lookup: CDR1 LGHDT, CDR2 YNNKEL (reference sequence). The CDR3 spans 14 residues. CDR3 nucleotides: TGTGCCAGCAGCCTAAGCGACAGGGAAGAGACCCAGTACTTC. This gives the protein CASSLSDREETQYF.

The rearrangement joins TRBV28 to TRBJ2-1, with TRBD2 matching 7 bases. CDR3 size: 13 residues. Looked up from germline, CDR1 is MDHEN and CDR2 is SYDVKM. J lost 3 bases, V lost 6 bases, and 2 bases had no gene match. CDR3 sequence: CASSPGGYNEQFF. For the CDR3, the DNA is TGTGCCAGCAGCCCGGGAGGCTACAATGAGCAGTTCTTC. The full variable domain, completed using reference TRBV28 and TRBJ2-1, is DVKVTQSSRYLVKRTGEKVFLECVQDMDHENMFWYRQDPGLGLRLIYFSYDVKMKEKGDIPEGYSVSREKKERFSLILESASTNQTSMYLCASSPGGYNEQFFGPGTRLTVL.

CDR3 nucleotides: TGTGCCAGCAGTCAGGGGGGACCAGACTACGAGCAGTACTTC. Its protein is CASSQGGPDYEQYF. The chain couples TRBV6-5 to TRBJ2-7; D possibly corresponds to TRBD1 (7 bases). Germline V gives CDR1 MNHEY, CDR2 SVGAGI. The CDR3 spans 14 residues. Trimming removed 5 bases from V and 3 bases from J, with 14 bases in between.

This clone showed up many times. The gene calls are TRBV7-2 and TRBJ1-5; a possible D gene is TRBD1 (6 bases). CDR1 and CDR2 (germline): SGHTA, FQGNSA. Trimming stripped 5 bases from V and 4 bases from J, with 9 bases between. This CDR3 has 13 residues. The CDR3, as DNA: TGTGCCAGCAGCGTCAGGGGTAATCAGCCCCAGCATTTT. Translated, it gives CASSVRGNQPQHF.

The chain links TRBV9 to TRBJ2-7; 9 nucleotides agree with TRBD2. The CDR3 totals 14 residues. CDR1 SGDLS and CDR2 YYNGEE come from the germline V gene. The trim removed 4 bases at V and 5 bases at J, leaving 7 bases unmatched. CDR3 region: CASSSPGLANEQYF. The CDR3 DNA is TGTGCCAGCAGCAGTCCAGGACTAGCGAACGAGCAGTACTTC.

The chain links TRBV30 to TRBJ1-1; a possible D gene is TRBD1 (6 bases). Deletions cut 7 bases from V and 4 bases from J, with 19 bases between. In germline, CDR1 is GTSNPN, CDR2 SVGIG (reference sequence). This CDR3 contains 14 residues. The CDR3 loop reads CASHPGVVGTEAFF. The DNA for the CDR3 is TGTGCCTCCCATCCAGGGGTGGTTGGCACTGAAGCTTTCTTT.